This T cell receptor (beta chain) was recovered during a study of T cells after yellow fever vaccination. As for the study in general: Researchers used SMART-Seq v4 Ultra Low Input to prepare fractions that had low cell numbers.

About this clonotype: Its cognate antigen is unknown.

Findings and limits, study-wide: Post-booster repertoires again held most primary-vaccination clones (about 96% CD4, 88% CD8). A small proportion of clonotypes was detected in both the CD4 and CD8 compartments. One caveat is that FACS-sorted repertoires could contain abundant clonotypes contaminating from the bulk population.

V dropped 3 bases and J dropped 7 bases, with 15 bases sitting between them. The CDR3 spans 14 residues. TCRdb itself ran the 5' RACE reads through MiXCR, one entry per CDR3 protein. The sample lists nearly 350,000 distinct CDR3 sequences; 8.1% were seen once. This clonotype was sampled from a man between 18 and 29 years old who received the YFV17D yellow fever vaccine. The V gene is TRBV12-3 or TRBV12-4, the J gene TRBJ1-2, with D hard to call. Sequenced material: PBMCs, taken more than 40 days after the first yellow fever vaccination. CDR3 in amino acids: CASSFGASWSGYTF. CDR3 in DNA: TGTGCCAGCAGTTTCGGCGCCTCATGGAGTGGCTACACCTTC.